This TCR beta chain emerged from a study of cytomegalovirus exposure and HLA in healthy donors. For the study at large: Ancestry clustering placed about 80% of approximately 420 genotyped donors in the Caucasian-associated cluster. Study results and caveats: The study flagged some 170 TCR beta chains as cytomegalovirus-associated. In a later analysis, CMV-associated beta chains were mostly HLA-associated, it appeared.

CDR3 length: 14 amino acids. Germline CDR1 ENHRY, CDR2 SYGVKD. A multiplex PCR was run with 60 Vbeta primers and 13 Jbeta primers. Profiled with immunoSEQ multiplex PCR; TCRdb holds only in-frame clones, not every one. The data hold about 250,000 clones, with over 90% observed a single time. Comments on this clone: Antigen specificity is unknown.

Sequenced input: PBMCs. The clonotype was recovered from a girl aged 2 to 10 in good health and CMV-seronegative. This sequence joins TRBV10-3 and TRBJ1-5; no clear D. The CDR3 region is CDYRRFFSNQPQHF. In DNA, the CDR3 is TGTGATTACCGCAGGTTTTTTAGCAATCAGCCCCAGCATTTT.